Detailed here is one T cell receptor (beta chain). This entry belongs to a study of blood T cell repertoires in COVID-19. In the study overall: Samples of COVID-19 (acute and convalescent) were obtained from the United States, Italy and Spain. In each case, the material was cDNA or gDNA derived from T cells, B-cell-depleted T cells, or PBMCs.

In the authors' methods: Amplification of reference gene primers provided the estimated nucleated cell counts. Data came from immunoSEQ multiplex PCR; TCRdb stores just in-frame clones and leaves some out. D and trimming come from the DNA, and the V and J calls and clone size come from that table. Of roughly 240,000 clones listed, roughly 86% are singletons. The CDR3 has 13 residues. Germline V lookup: CDR1 LNHDA, CDR2 SQIVND (reference sequence). V was pared by 5 bases and J by 8 bases, with 2 bases of the junction left unmatched. Researchers sorted participants into cohorts using their self-reported clinical history.

The material sequenced was PBMCs or T cells enriched from blood (not recorded which). The V gene is TRBV19, the J gene TRBJ1-6; 8 bases map to TRBD1. The clonotype was recovered from a woman aged 25 to 39 with acute COVID-19. The CDR3 protein is CASSLQGDSPLHF. The CDR3 DNA is TGTGCCAGTAGTCTACAGGGGGATTCACCCCTCCACTTT.